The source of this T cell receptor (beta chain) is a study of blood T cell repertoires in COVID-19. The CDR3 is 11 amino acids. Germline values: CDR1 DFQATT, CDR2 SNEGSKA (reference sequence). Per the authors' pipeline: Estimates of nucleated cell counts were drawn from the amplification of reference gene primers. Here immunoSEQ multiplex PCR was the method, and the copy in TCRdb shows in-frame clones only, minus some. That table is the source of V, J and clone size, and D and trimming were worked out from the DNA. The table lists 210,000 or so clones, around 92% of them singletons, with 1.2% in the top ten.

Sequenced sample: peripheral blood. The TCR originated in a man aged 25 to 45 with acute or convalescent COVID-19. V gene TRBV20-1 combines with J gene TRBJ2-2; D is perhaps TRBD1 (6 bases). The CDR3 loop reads CGTTNTGELFF. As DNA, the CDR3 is TGCGGGACAACGAACACCGGGGAGCTGTTTTTT.